This T cell receptor beta chain originates from a study of post-analysis software for immune sequencing data. Built from TCR beta cDNA, the libraries had unique molecular identifiers in them. A single record per CDR3 protein comes from TCRdb applying MiXCR to the PCR reads. This sample carries about 540,000 distinct CDR3 sequences, approximately 34% of them seen once, and the ten largest clones take under 7%. Note on this clonotype: The target antigen is unknown. A much larger clonotype is one base distant, so this may be a read error.

Findings and caveats of the study: Patients carried roughly 5 TRBV segments more frequently than controls did, and TRBV5-6, TRBV5-1 and TRBV20-1 were among them.

Germline lookup yields CDR1 SGHVS and CDR2 FQNEAQ. This CDR3 spans 15 amino acids. Trimming shortened V by 1 base and J by 0 bases, and 7 bases separated the two germline ends. The specimen was blood. This clonotype originated in a girl aged 2 to 17 with multiple sclerosis. The chain couples TRBV7-8 to TRBJ1-5, with D maybe TRBD1 (5 bases). The CDR3 spells CASSLEGNSNQPQHF. In DNA, the CDR3 is TGTGCCAGCAGCTTAGAGGGGAATAGCAATCAGCCCCAGCATTTT.